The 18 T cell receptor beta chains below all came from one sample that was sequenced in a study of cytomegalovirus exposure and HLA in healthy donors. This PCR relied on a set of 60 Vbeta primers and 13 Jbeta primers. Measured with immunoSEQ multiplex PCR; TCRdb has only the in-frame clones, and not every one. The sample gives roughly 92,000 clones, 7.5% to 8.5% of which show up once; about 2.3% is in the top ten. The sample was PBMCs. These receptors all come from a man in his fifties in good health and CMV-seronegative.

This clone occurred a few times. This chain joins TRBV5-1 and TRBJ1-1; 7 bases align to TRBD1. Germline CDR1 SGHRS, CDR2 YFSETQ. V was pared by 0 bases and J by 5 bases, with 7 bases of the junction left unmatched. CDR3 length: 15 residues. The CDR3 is CASSLEGGRGTEAFF. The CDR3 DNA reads TGCGCCAGCAGCTTGGAAGGTGGCAGGGGGACTGAAGCTTTCTTT.

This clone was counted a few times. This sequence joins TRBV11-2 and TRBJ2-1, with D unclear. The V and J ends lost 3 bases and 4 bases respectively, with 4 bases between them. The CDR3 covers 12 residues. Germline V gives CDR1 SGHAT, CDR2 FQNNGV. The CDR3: CASSFSYNEQFF. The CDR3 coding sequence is TGTGCCAGCAGCTTCTCTTACAATGAGCAGTTCTTC.

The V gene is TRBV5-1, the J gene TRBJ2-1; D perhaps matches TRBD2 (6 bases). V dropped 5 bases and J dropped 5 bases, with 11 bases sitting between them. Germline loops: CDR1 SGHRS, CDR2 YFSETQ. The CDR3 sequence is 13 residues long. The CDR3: CASRAGRHNEQFF. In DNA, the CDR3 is TGCGCCAGCAGGGCGGGACGCCACAATGAGCAGTTCTTC.

CDR3 sequence reads: CASSDHRQGNQPQHF. The CDR3 DNA reads as TGTGCCAGCAGTGACCACAGACAGGGGAATCAGCCCCAGCATTTT. This chain links TRBV28 with TRBJ1-5; 8 bases line up with TRBD1. Per germline, CDR1 MDHEN and CDR2 SYDVKM. This CDR3 region has 15 residues. V gave up 5 bases and J gave up 4 bases; unmatched junction bases: 7.

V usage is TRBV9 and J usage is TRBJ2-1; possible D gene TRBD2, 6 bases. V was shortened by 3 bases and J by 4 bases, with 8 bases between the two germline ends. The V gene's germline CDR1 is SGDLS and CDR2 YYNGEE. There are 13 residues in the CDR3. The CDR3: CASSGGEYNEQFF. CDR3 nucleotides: TGTGCCAGCAGCGGGGGGGAATACAATGAGCAGTTCTTC.

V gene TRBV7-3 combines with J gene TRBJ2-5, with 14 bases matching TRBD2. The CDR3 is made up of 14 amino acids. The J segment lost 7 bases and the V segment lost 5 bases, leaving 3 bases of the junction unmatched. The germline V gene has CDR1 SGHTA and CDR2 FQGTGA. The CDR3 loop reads CASSPGLAGGTQYF. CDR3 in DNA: TGTGCCAGCAGCCCCGGACTAGCGGGAGGGACCCAGTACTTC.

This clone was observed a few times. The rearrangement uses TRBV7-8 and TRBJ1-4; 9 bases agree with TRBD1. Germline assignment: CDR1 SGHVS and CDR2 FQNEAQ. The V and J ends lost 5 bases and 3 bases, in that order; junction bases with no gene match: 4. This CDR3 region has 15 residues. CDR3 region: CASSTTGGSNEKLFF. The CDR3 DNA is TGTGCCAGCAGCACAACAGGGGGCTCTAATGAAAAACTGTTTTTT.

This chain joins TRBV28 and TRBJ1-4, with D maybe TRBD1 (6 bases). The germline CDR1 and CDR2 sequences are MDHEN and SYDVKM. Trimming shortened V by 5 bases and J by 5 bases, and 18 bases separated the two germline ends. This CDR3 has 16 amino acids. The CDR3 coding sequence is TGTGCCAGCAGTCCCCTTCGGAGGGGGGGAAATGAAAAACTGTTTTTT. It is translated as CASSPLRRGGNEKLFF. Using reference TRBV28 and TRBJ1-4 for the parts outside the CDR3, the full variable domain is DVKVTQSSRYLVKRTGEKVFLECVQDMDHENMFWYRQDPGLGLRLIYFSYDVKMKEKGDIPEGYSVSREKKERFSLILESASTNQTSMYLCASSPLRRGGNEKLFFGSGTQLSVL.

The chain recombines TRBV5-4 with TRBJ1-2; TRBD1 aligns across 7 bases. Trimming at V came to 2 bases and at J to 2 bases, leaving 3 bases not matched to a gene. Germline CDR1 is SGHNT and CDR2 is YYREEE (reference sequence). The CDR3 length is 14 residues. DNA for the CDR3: TGTGCCAGCAGCTTTTCAGGGGGAAACTATGGCTACACCTTC. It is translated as CASSFSGGNYGYTF.

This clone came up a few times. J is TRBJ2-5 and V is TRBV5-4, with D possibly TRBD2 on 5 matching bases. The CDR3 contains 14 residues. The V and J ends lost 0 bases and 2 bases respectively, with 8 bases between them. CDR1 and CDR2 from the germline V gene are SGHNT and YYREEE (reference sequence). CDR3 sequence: CASSLGGEQETQYF. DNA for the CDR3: TGTGCCAGCAGCTTGGGGGGAGAGCAAGAGACCCAGTACTTC.

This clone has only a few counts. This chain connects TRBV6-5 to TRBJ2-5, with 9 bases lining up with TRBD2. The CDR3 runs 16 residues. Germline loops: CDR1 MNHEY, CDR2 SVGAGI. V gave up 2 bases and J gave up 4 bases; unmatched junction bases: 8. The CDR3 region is CASSYGSGLASETQYF. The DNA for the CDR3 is TGTGCCAGCAGTTACGGGTCGGGACTAGCATCAGAGACCCAGTACTTC.

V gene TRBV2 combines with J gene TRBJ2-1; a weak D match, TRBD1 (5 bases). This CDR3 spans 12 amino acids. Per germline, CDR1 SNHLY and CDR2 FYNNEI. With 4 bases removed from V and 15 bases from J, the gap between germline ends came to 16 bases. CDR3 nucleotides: TGTGCCAGCAGTGCGGACATTTCGGTGCGGTTCTTC. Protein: CASSADISVRFF.

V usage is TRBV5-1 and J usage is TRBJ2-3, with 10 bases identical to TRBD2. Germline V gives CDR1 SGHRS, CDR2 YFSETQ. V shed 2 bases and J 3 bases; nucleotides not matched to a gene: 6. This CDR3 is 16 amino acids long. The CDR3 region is CASSLASGSLTDTQYF. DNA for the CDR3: TGCGCCAGCAGCTTAGCTAGCGGGAGCTTGACAGATACGCAGTATTTT.

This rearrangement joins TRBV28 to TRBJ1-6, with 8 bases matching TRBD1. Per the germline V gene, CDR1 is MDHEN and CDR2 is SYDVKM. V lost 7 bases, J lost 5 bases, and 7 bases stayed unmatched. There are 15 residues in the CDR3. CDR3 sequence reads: CASKAGGFDNSPLHF. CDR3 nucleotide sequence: TGTGCCAGCAAGGCAGGGGGCTTCGATAATTCACCCCTCCACTTT.

CDR3 in amino acids: CASSMHLGQMNTEAFF. CDR3 in DNA: TGTGCCAGTAGTATGCATCTCGGACAGATGAACACTGAAGCTTTCTTT. The chain is built from TRBV19 and TRBJ1-1, with D maybe TRBD1 (6 bases). This CDR3 is 16 amino acids long. Germline CDR1 LNHDA, CDR2 SQIVND (reference sequence). Between the trimmed V and J ends, which lost 3 bases and 0 bases, there was a span of 14 bases.

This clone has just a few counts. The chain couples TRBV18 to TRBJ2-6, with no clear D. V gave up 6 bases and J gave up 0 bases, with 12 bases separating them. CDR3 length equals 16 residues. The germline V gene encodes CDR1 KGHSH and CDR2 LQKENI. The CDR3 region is CASSIGSLSGANVLTF. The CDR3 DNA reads TGTGCCAGCTCTATTGGTAGCCTCTCTGGGGCCAACGTCCTGACTTTC.

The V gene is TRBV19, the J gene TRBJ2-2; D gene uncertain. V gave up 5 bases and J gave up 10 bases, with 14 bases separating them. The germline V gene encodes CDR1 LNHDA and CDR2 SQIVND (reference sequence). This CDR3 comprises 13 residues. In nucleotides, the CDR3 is TGTGCCAGTAGTCCCCTCACTGGTCAGGAGCTGTTTTTT. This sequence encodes CASSPLTGQELFF.

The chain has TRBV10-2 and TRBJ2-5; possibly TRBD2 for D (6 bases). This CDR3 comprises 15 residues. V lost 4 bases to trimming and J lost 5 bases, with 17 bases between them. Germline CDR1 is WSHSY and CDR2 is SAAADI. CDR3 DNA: TGCGCCAGCAGTGTGGGGGGAAGGGTCGGTGAGACCCAGTACTTC. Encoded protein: CASSVGGRVGETQYF.